This TCR beta chain came from a study of spatial heterogeneity in lung cancer. Study in general: From matched bulk RNA-seq came a T cell module score, which showed a strong correlation with TCR transcript counts in tumor regions.

Study conclusions and caveats: Counts that tracked tumor mutation counts were those of expanded intratumoral alpha and beta TCRs.

The time point here: sample taken at primary tumor resection. Patients with untreated early-stage non-small cell lung cancer, numbering some 72, were the donors. This clonotype was detected a few times. No antigen is known for it. The length of the CDR3 is 16 residues. Germline V lookup: CDR1 SGHKS, CDR2 YYEKEE (reference sequence). V lost 2 bases to trimming and J lost 4 bases, with 13 bases between them. TCRdb called the 5' RACE reads again in MiXCR, with one record for every CDR3 protein. Among about 27,000 distinct CDR3 sequences listed, approximately 6.5% were seen once. The receptor's source is a male donor with early-stage non-small cell lung cancer. The sequencing used lung tumor tissue, collected at surgery. The genes are TRBV5-5 and TRBJ2-6; no clear D. CDR3 nucleotide sequence: TGTGCCAGCAGCTTAGGGTCCCAGGCAGGGGCCAACGTCCTGACTTTC. This sequence encodes CASSLGSQAGANVLTF.